The rows below give T cell receptor beta chains drawn from one sample of a study of regulatory T cells in long-lasting Graves disease. TCRdb reprocessed the multiplex PCR reads with MiXCR, giving one entry per CDR3 protein. This sample has 410,000 or so distinct CDR3 sequences, with more than 13% found just once. These same records also appear under a second study, on T cells in Graves' hyperthyroidism and ophthalmopathy.

Sequenced here: peripheral blood mononuclear cells (PBMCs), sampled at new diagnosis, from a patient treated with antithyroid drugs. The receptor set was obtained from a woman aged 25-40 years with Graves disease. Both conserved end residues are part of each CDR3. A D gene is named only where the DNA matches it firmly. Rows give clone size only sometimes, using once, few, many, or a class for an expanded clone.

CDR3 DNA: TGTGCTAGTGGTTTGGCGACTAGCGGGACAAGGCTCCCACACAGGGAGACCCAGTACTTC
CDR3 protein: CASGLATSGTRLPHRETQYF
clone size: many
J gene: TRBJ2-5
D gene: TRBD2
V gene: TRBV12-5

CDR3 DNA: TGTGCCAGCAGTGTGGCAGGGTGGATTTTGAAAAGCAATCAGCCCCAGCATTTT
CDR3 protein: CASSVAGWILKSNQPQHF
clone size: many
J gene: TRBJ1-5
D gene: NA
V gene: TRBV6-1

CDR3 DNA: TGTGCCAGTAGTCCAACTTTTTTCGGGGGACTAGCGGGAGAATGGACCCAGTACTTC
CDR3 protein: CASSPTFFGGLAGEWTQYF
clone size: many
J gene: TRBJ2-5
D gene: TRBD2
V gene: TRBV19

CDR3 DNA: TGTGCCAGCAGTTACTCGGTACGGGGCAATCAGCCCCAGCATTTT
CDR3 protein: CASSYSVRGNQPQHF
clone size: many
J gene: TRBJ1-5
D gene: NA
V gene: TRBV6-6

CDR3 DNA: TGTGCCAGCTCACCACCGTCACAAGACAGTGAGCAGTTCTTC
CDR3 protein: CASSPPSQDSEQFF
clone size: NA
J gene: TRBJ2-1
D gene: NA
V gene: TRBV18

CDR3 DNA: TGTGCCTGGAGTGTACGGCCCCGGATGCGCGAGCAGTACTTC
CDR3 protein: CAWSVRPRMREQYF
clone size: few
J gene: TRBJ2-7
D gene: NA
V gene: TRBV30

CDR3 DNA: TGTGCCAGCAGCTTATCGACAGGGCCTCATACGCAGTATTTT
CDR3 protein: CASSLSTGPHTQYF
clone size: NA
J gene: TRBJ2-3
D gene: TRBD1
V gene: TRBV13

CDR3 DNA: TGTGCCAGCAGGGTGTCAGATACGCAGTATTTT
CDR3 protein: CASRVSDTQYF
clone size: many
J gene: TRBJ2-3
D gene: NA
V gene: TRBV2

CDR3 DNA: TGCAGTGCTAGGGAAAAGCGGGACCGGGCGGTTGAGCAGTTCTTC
CDR3 protein: CSAREKRDRAVEQFF
clone size: many
J gene: TRBJ2-1
D gene: TRBD2
V gene: TRBV20-1

CDR3 DNA: TGTGCCAGCAGCTTTTCGGCTAGCGGGAGGGAGACCCAGTACTTC
CDR3 protein: CASSFSASGRETQYF
clone size: many
J gene: TRBJ2-5
D gene: TRBD2
V gene: TRBV11-2

CDR3 DNA: TGCAGTGCTACCAGTCAGTACAATGAGCAGTTCTTC
CDR3 protein: CSATSQYNEQFF
clone size: many
J gene: TRBJ2-1
D gene: NA
V gene: TRBV20-1

CDR3 DNA: TGTGCCACCAGCTGGAACCGGGGTAGTGGCAATGAGCAGTTCTTC
CDR3 protein: CATSWNRGSGNEQFF
clone size: few
J gene: TRBJ2-1
D gene: NA
V gene: TRBV15

CDR3 DNA: TGTGCCAGCAGTCGACGGACATCCCCCGGCAATGAGCAGTTCTTC
CDR3 protein: CASSRRTSPGNEQFF
clone size: many
J gene: TRBJ2-1
D gene: NA
V gene: TRBV6-1

CDR3 DNA: TGCGCCAGCAGCCTCCGGGACAGGGAGGATGAAGCTTTCTTT
CDR3 protein: CASSLRDREDEAFF
clone size: many
J gene: TRBJ1-1
D gene: TRBD1
V gene: TRBV5-1

CDR3 DNA: TGTGCCAGCAGCCCTCTCTCCTACGAGCAGTACTTC
CDR3 protein: CASSPLSYEQYF
clone size: many
J gene: TRBJ2-7
D gene: NA
V gene: TRBV7-9

CDR3 DNA: TGTGCCAGCAGCCAGAGCAGGGAGACCCAGTACTTC
CDR3 protein: CASSQSRETQYF
clone size: many
J gene: TRBJ2-5
D gene: NA
V gene: TRBV3-1

CDR3 DNA: TGTGCCAGCAGTTTTACTAGCGGTTACAATGAGCAGTTCTTC
CDR3 protein: CASSFTSGYNEQFF
clone size: many
J gene: TRBJ2-1
D gene: TRBD2
V gene: TRBV5-1

CDR3 DNA: TGTGCCAGTAGTATGGAGGCTCGGCAAAGTGGCTATGGCTACACCTTC
CDR3 protein: CASSMEARQSGYGYTF
clone size: NA
J gene: TRBJ1-2
D gene: NA
V gene: TRBV19

CDR3 DNA: TGCAGTGCTAGTGTCAGGGGGAATGGCTACACCTTC
CDR3 protein: CSASVRGNGYTF
clone size: many
J gene: TRBJ1-2
D gene: TRBD1
V gene: TRBV20-1

CDR3 DNA: TGTGCCAGCGGACTAGCGGGAGTTCCCACCGGGGAGCTGTTTTTT
CDR3 protein: CASGLAGVPTGELFF
clone size: NA
J gene: TRBJ2-2
D gene: TRBD2
V gene: TRBV27

CDR3 DNA: TGTGCCAGCAGTTACTACCTAACAGGGGGGAACACTGAAGCTTTCTTT
CDR3 protein: CASSYYLTGGNTEAFF
clone size: few
J gene: TRBJ1-1
D gene: TRBD1
V gene: TRBV6-2/TRBV6-3

CDR3 DNA: TGTGCCAGCAGCCCTCGGACTAGCGGTTTTTACAATGAGCAGTTCTTC
CDR3 protein: CASSPRTSGFYNEQFF
clone size: few
J gene: TRBJ2-1
D gene: TRBD2
V gene: TRBV7-8

CDR3 DNA: TGTGCCAGCAGCTTAAAACGCTCTGGGGCCAACGTCCTGACTTTC
CDR3 protein: CASSLKRSGANVLTF
clone size: NA
J gene: TRBJ2-6
D gene: NA
V gene: TRBV7-3

CDR3 DNA: TGTGCCAGCGGCTTTTCGCGGGGGCCCTACAATGAGCAGTTCTTC
CDR3 protein: CASGFSRGPYNEQFF
clone size: many
J gene: TRBJ2-1
D gene: NA
V gene: TRBV7-3

CDR3 DNA: TGCAGTGCCCCGAGGGGACAGCCCACCGGGGAGCTGTTTTTT
CDR3 protein: CSAPRGQPTGELFF
clone size: few
J gene: TRBJ2-2
D gene: TRBD1
V gene: TRBV20-1

CDR3 DNA: TGTGCCAGCAGTGAATATCAGGGGACCGGGGAGCTGTTTTTT
CDR3 protein: CASSEYQGTGELFF
clone size: NA
J gene: TRBJ2-2
D gene: NA
V gene: TRBV25-1

CDR3 DNA: TGTGCCAGCAGCTTGGCGCCTGGGGGATATGAGCAGTTCTTC
CDR3 protein: CASSLAPGGYEQFF
clone size: many
J gene: TRBJ2-1
D gene: NA
V gene: TRBV5-8

CDR3 DNA: TGCGCCAGCAGCTTGGCCCCAATAGCGGATACCTACGAGCAGTACTTC
CDR3 protein: CASSLAPIADTYEQYF
clone size: NA
J gene: TRBJ2-7
D gene: NA
V gene: TRBV5-1

CDR3 DNA: TGCAGTGCTAGGGCCGCTAGCGGGAGATACAATGAGCAGTTCTTC
CDR3 protein: CSARAASGRYNEQFF
clone size: many
J gene: TRBJ2-1
D gene: TRBD2
V gene: TRBV20-1

CDR3 DNA: TGTGCCAGCAGCTTAATTTCCGTTAGTTATAATTCACCCCTCCACTTT
CDR3 protein: CASSLISVSYNSPLHF
clone size: many
J gene: TRBJ1-6
D gene: NA
V gene: TRBV7-8

CDR3 DNA: TGTGCCAGCAGCCCCAGCGGCGGCCGCACAGATACGCAGTATTTT
CDR3 protein: CASSPSGGRTDTQYF
clone size: many
J gene: TRBJ2-3
D gene: NA
V gene: TRBV4-2

CDR3 DNA: TGTGCCAGCAGCTTTCGGCTAGAGACCCAGTACTTC
CDR3 protein: CASSFRLETQYF
clone size: many
J gene: TRBJ2-5
D gene: NA
V gene: TRBV13

CDR3 DNA: TGTGCCAGCAGTTTATTTCGGGACAGGGCACAAGAAGCTTTCTTT
CDR3 protein: CASSLFRDRAQEAFF
clone size: few
J gene: TRBJ1-1
D gene: TRBD1
V gene: TRBV27

CDR3 DNA: TGTGCCAGCAGTTTTTCCGATAGCGGCTATGGCTACACCTTC
CDR3 protein: CASSFSDSGYGYTF
clone size: few
J gene: TRBJ1-2
D gene: NA
V gene: TRBV12-3/TRBV12-4

CDR3 DNA: TGTGCCATCAGTGAGTCGGGGGGGGGCGCGATATACGGCTACACCTTC
CDR3 protein: CAISESGGGAIYGYTF
clone size: NA
J gene: TRBJ1-2
D gene: NA
V gene: TRBV10-3

CDR3 DNA: TGTGCCAGCAGCAGCACCAGGGATATCTACGAGCAGTACTTC
CDR3 protein: CASSSTRDIYEQYF
clone size: few
J gene: TRBJ2-7
D gene: NA
V gene: TRBV14

CDR3 DNA: TGTGCTAGTGGTTTCAAGGGGACCCCTCGAGCTAACTATGGCTACACCTTC
CDR3 protein: CASGFKGTPRANYGYTF
clone size: few
J gene: TRBJ1-2
D gene: NA
V gene: TRBV12-5

CDR3 DNA: TGTGCCAGCAGCTTCCTTAAAGGGGCCTACAATGAGCAGTTCTTC
CDR3 protein: CASSFLKGAYNEQFF
clone size: NA
J gene: TRBJ2-1
D gene: NA
V gene: TRBV6-1

CDR3 DNA: TGTGCCAGCAGCCTTTCCGGGACTAGTAGAACAGATACGCAGTATTTT
CDR3 protein: CASSLSGTSRTDTQYF
clone size: NA
J gene: TRBJ2-3
D gene: TRBD2
V gene: TRBV14

CDR3 DNA: TGTGCCAGCAGTGGATATGGGGGCATAGAAGCTTTCTTT
CDR3 protein: CASSGYGGIEAFF
clone size: many
J gene: TRBJ1-1
D gene: NA
V gene: TRBV2

CDR3 DNA: TGCGCCAGCAGCCAGACTAGCGGGAGGCAGAATGAGCAGTTCTTC
CDR3 protein: CASSQTSGRQNEQFF
clone size: many
J gene: TRBJ2-1
D gene: TRBD2
V gene: TRBV5-1

CDR3 DNA: TGTGCCAGCAGTTACTCGCCAGGGGGCGGTACAGATACGCAGTATTTT
CDR3 protein: CASSYSPGGGTDTQYF
clone size: many
J gene: TRBJ2-3
D gene: TRBD1
V gene: TRBV6-5

CDR3 DNA: TGCAGTGCTAGACTACTAGCGGCCCAAGAGACCCAGTACTTC
CDR3 protein: CSARLLAAQETQYF
clone size: many
J gene: TRBJ2-5
D gene: TRBD2
V gene: TRBV20-1

CDR3 DNA: TGCAGTGCCACGAAACTAGCGGGAGGGTACAATGAGCAGTTCTTC
CDR3 protein: CSATKLAGGYNEQFF
clone size: few
J gene: TRBJ2-1
D gene: TRBD2
V gene: TRBV20-1

CDR3 DNA: TGCAGTGCGGGCGGGAGGGATACGCAGTATTTT
CDR3 protein: CSAGGRDTQYF
clone size: few
J gene: TRBJ2-3
D gene: TRBD2
V gene: TRBV20-1

CDR3 DNA: TGTGCCAGTAGTATCGGTGTATCGGCAGATACGCAGTATTTT
CDR3 protein: CASSIGVSADTQYF
clone size: many
J gene: TRBJ2-3
D gene: NA
V gene: TRBV19

CDR3 DNA: TGTGCCTGGAGGAAGTCGGGGGTCACTGAAGCTTTCTTT
CDR3 protein: CAWRKSGVTEAFF
clone size: many
J gene: TRBJ1-1
D gene: NA
V gene: TRBV30

CDR3 DNA: TGTGCCAGCTCACCGCGGGTGGCCCGGATGGCGGGTGATACGCAGTATTTT
CDR3 protein: CASSPRVARMAGDTQYF
clone size: many
J gene: TRBJ2-3
D gene: NA
V gene: TRBV18

CDR3 DNA: TGTGCCAGCTGGGACAGGGGGCAACAAGAGACCCAGTACTTC
CDR3 protein: CASWDRGQQETQYF
clone size: many
J gene: TRBJ2-5
D gene: TRBD1
V gene: TRBV28

CDR3 DNA: TGTGCCAGCAGCTTAACGTTTACCGGGGGCACAGATACGCAGTATTTT
CDR3 protein: CASSLTFTGGTDTQYF
clone size: many
J gene: TRBJ2-3
D gene: NA
V gene: TRBV7-3